These 23 T cell receptor beta chains were sequenced from one sample in a study of T cell repertoires in cytomegalovirus infection. TCRdb itself ran the reads through MiXCR, one entry per CDR3 protein. The data hold some 310,000 distinct CDR3 sequences, with 20% to 30% observed a single time. Their antigen targets remain unknown. The specimen comprised cultured PBMCs, sampled from culture after CMV antigen stimulation. The source of these receptors is a human donor in good health (CMV status not recorded). Some clones in this sample may be carry-over from other donors' samples.

In its sample, this clonotype was seen many times. The chain links TRBV19 to TRBJ1-5; D unclear. Germline V gene sequence: CDR1 LNHDA, CDR2 SQIVND (reference sequence). The V gene lost 8 bases and the J gene lost 7 bases, with 12 bases spanning the gap. This CDR3 region has 12 residues. The CDR3 sequence is CASGGDGQPQHF. CDR3 coding DNA: TGTGCCAGTGGCGGAGACGGGCAGCCCCAGCATTTT.

This rearrangement joins TRBV29-1 to TRBJ2-5; TRBD1 is a possible D gene (6 bases). The germline V gene encodes CDR1 SQVTM and CDR2 ANQGSEA. The ends were cut back, 6 bases at V and 0 bases at J, with 8 bases in the middle. The length of the CDR3 is 12 residues. The CDR3 protein is CSVRQDQETQYF. The CDR3 bases are TGCAGCGTAAGACAGGACCAAGAGACCCAGTACTTC.

The V gene is TRBV7-8, the J gene TRBJ2-7; TRBD1 matches 12 bases. V trimming: 3 bases; J trimming: 4 bases; junction bases outside the gene matches: 10. The length of the CDR3 is 17 residues. Per germline, CDR1 SGHVS and CDR2 FQNEAQ. The CDR3 DNA reads as TGTGCCAGCAGCTTTGGGACAGGGGGCAAATTGACATACGAGCAGTACTTC. This sequence encodes CASSFGTGGKLTYEQYF.

This chain joins TRBV6-6 and TRBJ2-7; 13 positions agree with TRBD2. V shed 8 bases and J 4 bases; nucleotides not matched to a gene: 11. This CDR3 is 16 amino acids long. The germline gives CDR1 MNHNY, CDR2 SVGAGI (reference sequence). Written as DNA, the CDR3 is TGTGCCAGCGATCTAGAACTAGCGGGAGGGCCTTACGAGCAGTACGTC. Translation gives CASDLELAGGPYEQYV.

The chain is built from TRBV20-1 and TRBJ1-3; D might be TRBD1 (5 bases). Germline CDR1 is DFQATT and CDR2 is SNEGSKA (reference sequence). This CDR3 has 14 residues. The DNA for the CDR3 is TGCAGCTCCACCCCCGGTGGCCAGGGCCACACCATATATTTT. Translated, it gives CSSTPGGQGHTIYF.

This chain uses TRBV11-3 with TRBJ2-2, with D perhaps matching TRBD1 or TRBD2 (6 bases each). With 5 bases removed from V and 4 bases from J, the gap between germline ends came to 14 bases. Germline CDR1 and CDR2: SGHNT and YENEEA. The length of the CDR3 is 15 residues. CDR3: CASSHRTAGTGELFF. CDR3 DNA: TGTGCCAGCAGCCATCGGACAGCGGGCACCGGGGAGCTGTTTTTT.

There are a few counts of this clonotype. This chain connects TRBV6-5 to TRBJ2-7, with a tentative D call TRBD2 (5 bases). Germline CDR1 MNHEY, CDR2 SVGAGI. The CDR3 has 14 residues. The V end was cut by 2 bases, the J end by 3 bases, with 11 bases between. DNA for the CDR3: TGTGCCAGCAGTTACGGGGTGGGAGACTACGAGCAGTACGTC. It is translated as CASSYGVGDYEQYV.

The CDR3 DNA reads as TGTGCCACCAGCGGCAGAGCCGGGACTAGCGTATACACAGATACGCAGTATTTT. Translation gives CATSGRAGTSVYTDTQYF. This chain uses TRBV15 with TRBJ2-3, with 10 bases aligning to TRBD2. The CDR3 has 18 amino acids. The V gene end was trimmed by 5 bases and the J gene end by 2 bases; junction bases not matched to a gene: 13. CDR1 and CDR2 from the germline V gene are LNHNV and YYDKDF (reference sequence).

Of note for this clonotype: An end of the junction does not agree with germline; a read error may underlie this. J is TRBJ1-1 and V is TRBV19; 8 bases map to TRBD1. Germline CDR1 LNHDA, CDR2 SQIVND (reference sequence). This CDR3 has 14 amino acids. CDR3 DNA sequence: TGTGTCAGTACCCGGACAGGGCCTAACACTGAAGCTTTCTTT. Encoded protein: CVSTRTGPNTEAFF. The complete variable domain, with remaining parts taken from reference TRBV19 and TRBJ1-1, reads DGGITQSPKYLFRKEGQNVTLSCEQNLNHDAMYWYRQDPGQGLRLIYYSQIVNDFQKGDIAEGYSVSREKKESFPLTVTSAQKNPTAFYLCVSTRTGPNTEAFFGQGTRLTVV.

This clonotype was seen more than once but under ten times. CDR3 in DNA: TGTGCCAGCAGTTTCGGACAGGGCTTAATTCGGAATCAGCCCCAGCATTTT. Translated: CASSFGQGLIRNQPQHF. The chain couples TRBV12-3 or TRBV12-4 to TRBJ1-5; 8 bases match TRBD1. This CDR3 spans 17 amino acids. Trimming cost V 3 bases and J 4 bases; bases outside gene matches: 11.

This clonotype has a handful of counts. The rearrangement links TRBV6-6 to TRBJ1-5; 8 nucleotides align to TRBD1. The germline V gene encodes CDR1 MNHNY and CDR2 SVGAGI (reference sequence). The CDR3 consists of 16 residues. V shed 2 bases and J 3 bases; nucleotides not matched to a gene: 6. In DNA, the CDR3 is TGTGCCAGCAGTTACCGGGCAGGGGGCATCAATCAGCCCCAGCATTTT. Its translation is CASSYRAGGINQPQHF.

This clonotype occurred many times. V gene TRBV25-1 combines with J gene TRBJ1-6; a weak D match, TRBD1 (5 bases). The CDR3 spans 14 residues. Trimming shortened V by 4 bases and J by 4 bases, and 8 bases separated the two germline ends. Germline V CDR1 and CDR2: MGHDK, SYGVNS. The CDR3 is CASSGTGYNSPLHF. The CDR3 coding sequence is TGTGCCAGCAGTGGTACAGGATATAATTCACCCCTCCACTTT.

In its sample, this clonotype was seen a few times. The rearrangement links TRBV12-3 or TRBV12-4 to TRBJ2-7, with a weak D call TRBD2 (6 bases). Trimming cost V 9 bases and J 3 bases, with 15 bases left between them. The CDR3 runs to 13 residues. For the CDR3, the DNA is TGTGCCAGTACCTCGGGAGTCTTCTACGAGCAGTACTTC. Translating gives CASTSGVFYEQYF.

V and J are TRBV4-2 and TRBJ2-7; D perhaps matches TRBD1 (6 bases). With 1 base removed from V and 0 bases from J, the gap between germline ends came to 13 bases. The CDR3 spans 16 residues. Germline V gene lookup returns CDR1 LGHNA and CDR2 YNFKEQ. CDR3 protein: CASSQVVGTPSYEQYF. The CDR3, as DNA: TGTGCCAGCAGCCAAGTGGTGGGGACACCCTCCTACGAGCAGTACTTC.

CDR3 amino acids: CASSNRLVDEQFF. In DNA form, the CDR3 reads TGTGCCAGTAGTAACCGGCTAGTGGACGAGCAGTTCTTC. V gene TRBV19 combines with J gene TRBJ2-7; D is ambiguous. The DNA end is a closer match to TRBJ2-1, so the J assignment may be wrong. Germline CDR1 and CDR2: LNHDA and SQIVND (reference sequence). The CDR3 totals 13 residues.

The CDR3 DNA follows: TGTGCCACCAGAAGAATAGGACAGGGTAACTCCTACGAGCAGTACTTC. Amino acid sequence: CATRRIGQGNSYEQYF. The chain links TRBV15 to TRBJ2-7; TRBD1 agrees at 8 bases. V was pared by 6 bases and J by 0 bases, with 10 bases of the junction left unmatched. The germline gives CDR1 LNHNV, CDR2 YYDKDF (reference sequence). This CDR3 is 16 amino acids long.

This chain connects TRBV5-6 to TRBJ1-1; 9 positions agree with TRBD1. The CDR3 has 19 residues. V trimming: 4 bases; J trimming: 1 base; junction bases outside the gene matches: 17. The germline gives CDR1 SGHDT, CDR2 YYEEEE. CDR3 coding DNA: TGTGCCAGCAGCCGCGACCAATACAGGGGGCGCCTGGGGAACACTGAAGCTTTCTTT. Amino acid sequence: CASSRDQYRGRLGNTEAFF.

The chain joins TRBV20-1 to TRBJ2-7; 7 bases match TRBD1. There are 12 residues in the CDR3. Per germline, CDR1 DFQATT and CDR2 SNEGSKA (reference sequence). J lost 1 base, V lost 4 bases, and 1 base had no gene match. Here the CDR3 DNA reads TGCAGTGCTAAGACAGGGTCCTACGAGCAGTACTTC. Translating it yields CSAKTGSYEQYF.

In this sample, this clonotype turned up a few times. The genes are TRBV19 and TRBJ1-4; D perhaps matches TRBD1 (5 bases). There are 16 residues in the CDR3. V was clipped by 4 bases and J by 3 bases, with 15 bases between them. CDR1 is LNHDA, CDR2 SQIVND, per germline (reference sequence). The CDR3 protein is CASSTTKGPSNEKLFF. The DNA of the CDR3 is TGTGCCAGTAGTACAACTAAGGGGCCTTCTAATGAAAAACTGTTTTTT. Together with reference TRBV19 and TRBJ1-4, the CDR3 gives the full variable domain: DGGITQSPKYLFRKEGQNVTLSCEQNLNHDAMYWYRQDPGQGLRLIYYSQIVNDFQKGDIAEGYSVSREKKESFPLTVTSAQKNPTAFYLCASSTTKGPSNEKLFFGSGTQLSVL.

The chain carries TRBV5-6 and TRBJ2-7, with 10 nucleotides matching TRBD1. There are 17 residues in the CDR3. V gave up 1 base and J gave up 3 bases; unmatched junction bases: 10. Per the germline V gene, CDR1 is SGHDT and CDR2 is YYEEEE. CDR3 in amino acids: CASSLPAGDRGFYEQYF. CDR3 bases: TGTGCCAGCAGCTTGCCCGCCGGGGACAGGGGTTTCTACGAGCAGTACTTC.

Many counts were recorded for this clonotype. The gene calls are TRBV28 and TRBJ2-4; 12 bases line up with TRBD1. This CDR3 has 20 amino acids. V dropped 5 bases and J dropped 5; count of bases not matched to a gene: 19. Germline V gives CDR1 MDHEN, CDR2 SYDVKM. In nucleotides, the CDR3 is TGTGCCAGCAGTCCGCAGGGGACAGGGGGCTTTTGGAGGAGCCAAAACATTCAGTACTTC. It codes for CASSPQGTGGFWRSQNIQYF. Combining the CDR3 with reference TRBV28 and TRBJ2-4 gives the whole variable domain DVKVTQSSRYLVKRTGEKVFLECVQDMDHENMFWYRQDPGLGLRLIYFSYDVKMKEKGDIPEGYSVSREKKERFSLILESASTNQTSMYLCASSPQGTGGFWRSQNIQYFGAGTRLSVL.

This sequence joins TRBV12-3 or TRBV12-4 and TRBJ2-1; 7 bases fit TRBD2. With V trimmed by 2 bases and J by 1 base, 2 bases remained unmatched. The length of the CDR3 is 15 residues. The CDR3 is CASSLTSVSYNEQFF. CDR3 DNA: TGTGCCAGCAGTTTAACTAGCGTTTCCTACAATGAGCAGTTCTTC.

The rearrangement links TRBV19 to TRBJ1-5; tentative D call: TRBD1 (6 bases). Germline CDR1 reads LNHDA; CDR2 reads SQIVND (reference sequence). V lost 7 bases and J lost 4, with 17 bases in between. CDR3 length: 15 residues. In DNA, the CDR3 is TGTGCCAGTACTTGGCTCGGACAGCCGAATCAGCCCCAGCATTTT. Residues: CASTWLGQPNQPQHF.